The 18 T cell receptor beta chains below all came from one sample that was sequenced in a study of blood T cell repertoires in COVID-19. The table came from immunoSEQ multiplex PCR; TCRdb's copy has only in-frame clones and leaves some out. The sample lists around 16,000 clones; 82% were seen once. Sequenced input: peripheral blood. Receptors originate from an elderly man with active or convalescent COVID-19.

The chain couples TRBV5-3 to TRBJ1-2; D is unclear. TRBV5-3 counts as an open reading frame of uncertain function. V lost 3 bases to trimming and J lost 5 bases, with 14 bases between them. CDR3 length: 14 residues. The CDR3 sequence is CARSCPGFGYGYTF. DNA of the CDR3: TGTGCCAGAAGCTGCCCAGGTTTCGGTTATGGCTACACCTTC.

The rearrangement links TRBV11-2 to TRBJ1-1; D gene uncertain. CDR3 length equals 17 residues. V lost 1 base to trimming and J lost 6 bases, with 21 bases between them. CDR1 is SGHAT and CDR2 is FQNNGV in the germline V gene. CDR3 region: CASSLVRGTSHFAEAFF. CDR3 DNA sequence: TGTGCCAGCAGCTTAGTTCGGGGTACCTCGCACTTCGCTGAAGCTTTCTTT. The whole variable domain, filled in from reference TRBV11-2 and TRBJ1-1, reads EAGVAQSPRYKIIEKRQSVAFWCNPISGHATLYWYQQILGQGPKLLIQFQNNGVVDDSQLPKDRFSAERLKGVDSTLKIQPAKLEDSAVYLCASSLVRGTSHFAEAFFGQGTRLTVV.

This clone appeared a few times. The chain recombines TRBV7-3 with TRBJ1-6; TRBD1 matches at 8 bases. The CDR3 is 14 amino acids. The germline gives CDR1 SGHTA, CDR2 FQGTGA. Germline trimming cut 4 bases from V and 10 bases from J; bases unmatched to any gene: 6. This CDR3 is CASSSTGARSPLHF. In DNA, the CDR3 is TGTGCCAGCAGCTCGACAGGGGCGAGGTCACCCCTCCACTTT. Full variable domain (remainder filled in from reference TRBV7-3 and TRBJ1-6): GAGVSQTPSNKVTEKGKYVELRCDPISGHTALYWYRQSLGQGPEFLIYFQGTGAADDSGLPNDRFFAVRPEGSVSTLKIQRTERGDSAVYLCASSSTGARSPLHFGNGTRLTVT.

CDR3 in DNA: TGTGCCAGTAGTATAGACACCTCCGGTGGGACTAGCGCGCCACCCCAAGAGACCCAGTACTTC. The encoded protein is CASSIDTSGGTSAPPQETQYF. This sequence joins TRBV19 and TRBJ2-5, with TRBD2 matching 10 bases. This CDR3 is built from 21 residues. Germline lookup yields CDR1 LNHDA and CDR2 SQIVND (reference sequence). Trimming took 0 bases from V and 1 from J; bases not matched to a gene: 17. Full variable domain (missing parts from reference TRBV19 and TRBJ2-5): DGGITQSPKYLFRKEGQNVTLSCEQNLNHDAMYWYRQDPGQGLRLIYYSQIVNDFQKGDIAEGYSVSREKKESFPLTVTSAQKNPTAFYLCASSIDTSGGTSAPPQETQYFGPGTRLLVL.

In its sample, this clone was seen a few times. The V gene is TRBV3-1 (or the pseudogene TRBV3-2), the J gene TRBJ1-5; D is uncertain. The CDR3 covers 13 residues. CDR1 and CDR2 from the germline V gene are LGHDT and YNNKEL (reference sequence). V was trimmed by 2 bases and J by 7 bases, leaving 9 bases between them. CDR3 bases: TGTGCCAGCAGCCAAACGGTCGGGCAGCCCCAGCATTTT. This gives the protein CASSQTVGQPQHF.

The chain couples TRBV30 to TRBJ1-1, with TRBD1 matching 7 bases. After removal of 0 bases from V and 5 bases from J, the junction contained 6 bases not matched to a gene. Looked up from germline, CDR1 is GTSNPN and CDR2 is SVGIG (reference sequence). This CDR3 comprises 14 residues. For the CDR3, the DNA is TGTGCCTGGAGTGTAATTGCAGGGGGTACTGAAGCTTTCTTT. Residues: CAWSVIAGGTEAFF.

The CDR3 DNA reads as TGTGCCAGCAGTTACTCCCAGGGGGACACTGAAGCTTTCTTT. This gives the protein CASSYSQGDTEAFF. The chain is built from TRBV2 and TRBJ1-1, with 7 bases identical to TRBD1. Per germline, CDR1 SNHLY and CDR2 FYNNEI. V was pared by 5 bases and J by 3 bases, with 6 bases of the junction left unmatched. This CDR3 is 14 amino acids long.

V is TRBV9 and J is TRBJ1-6; the D is unclear. Germline V lookup: CDR1 SGDLS, CDR2 YYNGEE. V was shortened by 3 bases and J by 9 bases, with 16 bases between the two germline ends. CDR3 size: 15 residues. The CDR3 nucleotides are TGTGCCAGCAGCGAGGTCCCCCAAGGGAGTTCACCCCTCCACTTT. It translates to CASSEVPQGSSPLHF.

The V and J genes are TRBV11-2 and TRBJ1-5; D uncertain. Deletions cut 3 bases from V and 3 bases from J, with 9 bases between. The germline gives CDR1 SGHAT, CDR2 FQNNGV. CDR3 length: 14 residues. In DNA form, the CDR3 reads TGTGCCAGCAGCTTTAATGCAGACAATCAGCCCCAGCATTTT. Its translation is CASSFNADNQPQHF.

J is TRBJ1-6 and V is TRBV6-9; D perhaps matches TRBD1 (6 bases). The CDR3 is made up of 16 amino acids. Between the trimmed V and J ends, which lost 6 bases and 8 bases, there was a span of 20 bases. Germline V gene lookup returns CDR1 MNHGY and CDR2 SVAAGI. The CDR3: CASSPTTGGVYSPLHF. The CDR3 region has the DNA TGTGCCAGCAGCCCCACGACAGGCGGTGTCTATTCACCCCTCCACTTT.

The J gene is TRBJ2-1, the V gene TRBV5-1, with TRBD1 matching 7 bases. V was clipped by 3 bases and J by 0 bases; unmatched bases: 3. Germline assignment: CDR1 SGHRS and CDR2 YFSETQ. The CDR3 consists of 15 residues. CDR3 protein: CASSYDRDSYNEQFF. CDR3 nucleotide sequence: TGCGCCAGCAGCTACGACAGGGACTCCTACAATGAGCAGTTCTTC.

This sequence joins TRBV9 and TRBJ2-3; TRBD2 matches at 9 bases. The CDR3 is 14 residues long. V dropped 4 bases and J dropped 14; count of bases not matched to a gene: 14. Germline lookup yields CDR1 SGDLS and CDR2 YYNGEE. The CDR3 bases are TGTGCCAGCAGCCCCCGAGAACCGGGACTAGCTTTGTATTTT. Amino acids: CASSPREPGLALYF.

The V and J genes are TRBV27 and TRBJ2-1, with TRBD2 identical over 9 bases. V gave up 2 bases and J gave up 4 bases; unmatched junction bases: 3. The CDR3 has 15 residues. Germline V gene data show CDR1 as MNHEY and CDR2 as SMNVEV (reference sequence). DNA for the CDR3: TGTGCCAGCAGTTTAGGGACTAGCCTTTACAATGAGCAGTTCTTC. Translated: CASSLGTSLYNEQFF.

The V and J genes are TRBV7-8 and TRBJ2-2, with a tentative D call TRBD1 (5 bases). Germline V gives CDR1 SGHVS, CDR2 FQNEAQ. This CDR3 is built from 15 residues. V shed 1 base and J shed 6 bases, with 12 bases lying between them. DNA of the CDR3: TGTGCCAGCAGCTTAGAAGGGGCGCGCCCCGGGGAGCTGTTTTTT. Its translation: CASSLEGARPGELFF.

This rearrangement joins TRBV30 to TRBJ1-2; D gene uncertain. V lost 4 bases and J lost 8, with 14 bases in between. Germline values: CDR1 GTSNPN, CDR2 SVGIG (reference sequence). This CDR3 contains 12 residues. The CDR3 sequence is CAWIDGEYGYTF. The CDR3 nucleotides read TGTGCCTGGATCGATGGGGAGTACGGCTACACCTTC.

V and J are TRBV7-6 and TRBJ1-1; possible D gene TRBD1, 5 bases. Per germline, CDR1 SGHVS and CDR2 FNYEAQ. This CDR3 spans 14 amino acids. Trimming took off 5 bases at V and 4 bases at J, with 14 bases between the two ends. CDR3 nucleotides: TGTGCCAGCAGCAGCAGGGAGGTAGTCACTGAAGCTTTCTTT. Translating it yields CASSSREVVTEAFF.

The chain is built from TRBV11-2 and TRBJ2-7; 7 nucleotides agree with TRBD1. Germline trimming cut 2 bases from V and 4 bases from J; bases unmatched to any gene: 5. CDR1 SGHAT and CDR2 FQNNGV come from the germline V gene. The CDR3 is made up of 14 amino acids. CDR3 bases: TGTGCCAGCAGCTTAAGACAGGGTTTTTACGAGCAGTACTTC. It yields the protein CASSLRQGFYEQYF.

This chain links TRBV6-5 with TRBJ1-5; perhaps TRBD1 as D (5 bases). CDR1 is MNHEY and CDR2 is SVGAGI in the germline V gene. The CDR3 has 14 residues. With 2 bases removed from V and 5 bases from J, the gap between germline ends came to 10 bases. The CDR3 DNA is TGTGCCAGCAGTTACGGGGCATCCTATCAGCCCCAGCATTTT. Encoded protein: CASSYGASYQPQHF.